The present T cell receptor beta chain was sequenced within a study of tumor and adjacent non-tumor tissue in lung cancer. Germline CDR1 and CDR2: DFQATT and SNEGSKA (reference sequence). The CDR3 runs 13 residues. TCRbeta libraries were built with three rounds of nested PCR, modified from ARM-PCR. TCRdb analysed the multiplex PCR reads with MiXCR anew, one entry per CDR3 protein. The sample has 90,000 to 100,000 distinct CDR3 sequences, roughly 78% seen once. No cell sorting was done before RNA was extracted from the tissue. Distant lung tissue was collected more than 3 cm away from the tumor edge. Study-wide results and limits: Tumor TCR diversity, when higher, was linked to shorter survival. TCR diversity was significantly greater in tumor than normal lung tissue. Tumor repertoires had a smaller top 100 clone share than normal lung.

On this clonotype itself: Its antigen is unidentified. A much larger clone lies a single base off, so this may be a read error.

The receptor comes from a man in his sixties with small cell lung cancer. The sample comprised distant non-tumor lung tissue. V and J are TRBV20-1 and TRBJ2-7, with 9 bases that match TRBD1. CDR3 region: CTARRDRDFEQYV. Written as DNA, the CDR3 is TGCACTGCTAGGCGGGACAGGGACTTCGAGCAGTACGTC.